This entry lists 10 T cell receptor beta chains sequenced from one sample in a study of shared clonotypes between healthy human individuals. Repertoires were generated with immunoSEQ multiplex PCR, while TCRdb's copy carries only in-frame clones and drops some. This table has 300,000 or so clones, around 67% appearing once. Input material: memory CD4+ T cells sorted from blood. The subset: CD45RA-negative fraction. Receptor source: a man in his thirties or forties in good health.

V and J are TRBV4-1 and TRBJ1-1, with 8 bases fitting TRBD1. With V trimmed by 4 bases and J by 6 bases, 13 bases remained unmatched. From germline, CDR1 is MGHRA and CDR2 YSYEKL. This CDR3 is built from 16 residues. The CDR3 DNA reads TGCGCCAGCAGCCCCGCTCTTTCGCAGGGGGCCGCTGAAGCTTTCTTT. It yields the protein CASSPALSQGAAEAFF.

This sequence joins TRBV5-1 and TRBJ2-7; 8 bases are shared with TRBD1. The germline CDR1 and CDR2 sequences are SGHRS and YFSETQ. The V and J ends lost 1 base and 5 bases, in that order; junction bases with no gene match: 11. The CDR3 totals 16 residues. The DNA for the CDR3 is TGCGCCAGCAGCTTGCCCATCAGGGGGCGTTCTAACGAGCAGTACTTC. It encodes CASSLPIRGRSNEQYF.

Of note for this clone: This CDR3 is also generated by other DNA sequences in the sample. CDR3 bases: TGTGCCAGCAGCTTAAGTCTAGCGGGGACCTACAATGAGCAGTTCTTC. Its translation is CASSLSLAGTYNEQFF. This chain connects TRBV7-9 to TRBJ2-1; 9 nucleotides match TRBD2. CDR3 length equals 16 residues. Germline CDR1 reads SEHNR; CDR2 reads FQNEAQ (reference sequence). V shed 2 bases, J shed 2 bases, and the junction held 4 bases outside the gene matches.

The CDR3 loop is CASSRLQGRVYEQYF. The CDR3 bases are TGTGCCAGCAGCCGCCTACAGGGGAGAGTCTACGAGCAGTACTTC. The genes are TRBV28 and TRBJ2-7; 7 nucleotides match TRBD1. Germline trimming cut 6 bases from V and 3 bases from J; bases unmatched to any gene: 11. This CDR3 has 15 residues. Germline loops: CDR1 MDHEN, CDR2 SYDVKM. Looking up the rest from reference TRBV28 and TRBJ2-7 gives the full variable domain: DVKVTQSSRYLVKRTGEKVFLECVQDMDHENMFWYRQDPGLGLRLIYFSYDVKMKEKGDIPEGYSVSREKKERFSLILESASTNQTSMYLCASSRLQGRVYEQYFGPGTRLTVT.

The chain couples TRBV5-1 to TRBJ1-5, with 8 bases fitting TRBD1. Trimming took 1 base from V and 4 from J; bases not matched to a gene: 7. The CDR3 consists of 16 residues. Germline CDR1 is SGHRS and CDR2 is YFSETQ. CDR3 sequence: CASSLWPGQENQPQHF. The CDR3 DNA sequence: TGCGCCAGCAGCTTGTGGCCGGGACAGGAGAATCAGCCCCAGCATTTT.

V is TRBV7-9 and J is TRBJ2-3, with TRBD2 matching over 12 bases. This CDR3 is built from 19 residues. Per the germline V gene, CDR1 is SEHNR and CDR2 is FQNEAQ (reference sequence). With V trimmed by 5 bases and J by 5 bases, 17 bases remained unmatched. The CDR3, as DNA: TGTGCCAGCAGCCCCCGACCTATACTAGCGGGAGGCAAGGAAGATACGCAGTATTTT. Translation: CASSPRPILAGGKEDTQYF.

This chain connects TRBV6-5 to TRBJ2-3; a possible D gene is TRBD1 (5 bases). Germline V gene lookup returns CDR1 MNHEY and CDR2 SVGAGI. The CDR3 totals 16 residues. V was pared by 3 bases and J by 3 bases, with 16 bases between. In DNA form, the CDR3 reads TGTGCCAGCAGTTATCTCGGCAGGGTCGATACAGATACGCAGTATTTT. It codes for CASSYLGRVDTDTQYF.

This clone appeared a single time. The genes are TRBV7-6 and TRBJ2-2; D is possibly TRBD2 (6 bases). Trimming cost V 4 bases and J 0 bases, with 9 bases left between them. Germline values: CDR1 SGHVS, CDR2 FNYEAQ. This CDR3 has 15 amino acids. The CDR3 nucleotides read TGTGCCAGCAGCTCCCTAGCGCCGAACACCGGGGAGCTGTTTTTT. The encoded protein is CASSSLAPNTGELFF.

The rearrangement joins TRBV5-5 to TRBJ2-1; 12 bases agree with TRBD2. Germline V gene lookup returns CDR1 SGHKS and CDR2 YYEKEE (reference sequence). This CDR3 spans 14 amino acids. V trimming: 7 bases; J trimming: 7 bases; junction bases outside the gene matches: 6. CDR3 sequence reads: CASGRTSGINEQFF. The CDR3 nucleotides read TGTGCCAGCGGTAGGACTAGCGGGATTAATGAGCAGTTCTTC. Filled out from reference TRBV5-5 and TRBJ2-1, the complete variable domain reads DAGVTQSPTHLIKTRGQQVTLRCSPISGHKSVSWYQQVLGQGPQFIFQYYEKEERGRGNFPDRFSARQFPNYSSELNVNALLLGDSALYLCASGRTSGINEQFFGPGTRLTVL.

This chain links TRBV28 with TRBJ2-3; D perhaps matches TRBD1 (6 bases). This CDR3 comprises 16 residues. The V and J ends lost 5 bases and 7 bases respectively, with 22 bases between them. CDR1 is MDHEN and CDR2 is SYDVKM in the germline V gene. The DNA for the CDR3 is TGTGCCAGCAGTCAACTACAGGGTCCCCAATTCTATACGCAGTATTTT. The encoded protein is CASSQLQGPQFYTQYF.